This T cell receptor (beta chain) was found in a study of blood T cells in healthy people across ages (dated by TCRdb to the mid-2010s). For the wider study: In model experiments, template switching captured roughly one uniquely barcoded TCR beta cDNA molecule for every two T cells. Age-related changes in TCR beta repertoire diversity were measured in the study by deep sequencing normalized with unique cDNA molecular identifiers. The donors were divided into four age groups: young (average roughly 15 years), middle-aged (roughly 40), aged (about 56) and long-lived (roughly 86). To avoid experimental bias, donors of different ages were randomly spread across the sequencing lanes. The study analyzed two additional independent replicas of 1 million unique cDNA reads from the same blood draw for two donors, one aged 18 to 29 and one aged 80 or older.

The paper as a whole reports these results and caveats: Total diversity estimates from one million sequenced T cells were considered lower bounds and underestimates. Donor CMV infection status was unknown, potentially confounding age-related changes in expanded clonotypes. Compared with the aged group, the long-lived group had more naive CD4+ T cells, fewer expanded clones and increased TCR diversity, a pattern suggesting age selection. Conclusive comparison of naive and antigen-experienced compartments was prevented by the profiling of bulk unsorted PBMCs. As age increased, observed TCR beta diversity per million T cells dropped in a roughly linear way, and a significant reduction was already evident by age roughly 36. Observed TCR beta diversity correlated strongly with the percentage of naive T cells measured by flow cytometry.

Donors were 40 or so systemically healthy Caucasian individuals from Russia aged roughly 6 to 90 years. Each donor gave around 9.8 milliliters of peripheral blood, collected into EDTA-treated Vacutainer tubes. Ficoll-Paque density-gradient centrifugation was used to isolate PBMCs, with at least 7 million obtained per sample. Total RNA, at least 6 micrograms per sample, was extracted from PBMCs with Trizol reagent. For every donor, an aliquot of PBMCs went through flow cytometry to measure the percentages of naive CD45RAhigh/CD27high T cells. Details on this clonotype: There is no known antigen for this receptor. One base away there is no much larger clone; base qualities are not given.

Ends trimmed: V by 5 bases, J by 3 bases; bases unmatched to a gene: 5. Taken from the germline V gene (reference sequence), the CDR1 and CDR2 loops are SEHNR and FQNEAQ. The CDR3 contains 15 residues, cysteine and phenylalanine counted. Only the CDR3 part of the read is kept: 45 bases, read in frame from the first base. Receptor amplification or capture employed 5' RACE. This sample was sequenced with an Illumina HiSeq 2500. The second PCR ran for roughly 7 to 11 cycles and used a J-beta primer mix along with a sample-barcoded 5' primer. Each TCR beta cDNA molecule received a unique molecular identifier from a template-switch 5' adaptor carrying 12 random nucleotides. At least 3 million CDR3-containing paired-end reads were obtained from each sample. First-strand cDNA synthesis was performed from all RNA using the Mint cDNA synthesis kit, with priming by a TRBC-specific oligonucleotide. Following uracil-DNA glycosylase treatment, a first 18-cycle PCR with universal primers M1SS and BC2_uni_R was performed on all cDNA. The study's processing was this. For normalization, 1 million high-quality reads were randomly selected from each sample, with every read carrying a distinct molecular identifier. Instead of being binned into consensus sequences, reads with shared molecular identifiers were discarded. CDR3 identification, clonotype clustering and error correction used MiTCR with a Q25 quality threshold and the strictest error-elimination algorithm. Lower-bound total TCR beta diversity was estimated with a nonparametric unseen species model using Euler transformation. TCRdb ran its own pipeline on the public reads, namely fastp trimming at Q25 and MiXCR clone calling, and kept in-frame beta chains. Rows matching on CDR3 protein sequence are summarized as one entry with the most common DNA and genes. In this record, the V and J calls reflect TCRdb's handling and not the investigators' own analysis. The sample profile shows more than 800,000 distinct CDR3 sequences; 25% to 35% of them were found once. The top ten hold 17% of the sample.

Specimen: blood. The receptor was isolated from a woman of 80 years or more in good health. The sequence is built from TRBV7-9 and TRBJ1-4; TRBD1 aligns with 8 central bases. The CDR3 is CASSQGAGANEKLFF. At the DNA level, the sequence is TGTGCCAGCAGCCAGGGGGCTGGCGCTAATGAAAAACTGTTTTTT.